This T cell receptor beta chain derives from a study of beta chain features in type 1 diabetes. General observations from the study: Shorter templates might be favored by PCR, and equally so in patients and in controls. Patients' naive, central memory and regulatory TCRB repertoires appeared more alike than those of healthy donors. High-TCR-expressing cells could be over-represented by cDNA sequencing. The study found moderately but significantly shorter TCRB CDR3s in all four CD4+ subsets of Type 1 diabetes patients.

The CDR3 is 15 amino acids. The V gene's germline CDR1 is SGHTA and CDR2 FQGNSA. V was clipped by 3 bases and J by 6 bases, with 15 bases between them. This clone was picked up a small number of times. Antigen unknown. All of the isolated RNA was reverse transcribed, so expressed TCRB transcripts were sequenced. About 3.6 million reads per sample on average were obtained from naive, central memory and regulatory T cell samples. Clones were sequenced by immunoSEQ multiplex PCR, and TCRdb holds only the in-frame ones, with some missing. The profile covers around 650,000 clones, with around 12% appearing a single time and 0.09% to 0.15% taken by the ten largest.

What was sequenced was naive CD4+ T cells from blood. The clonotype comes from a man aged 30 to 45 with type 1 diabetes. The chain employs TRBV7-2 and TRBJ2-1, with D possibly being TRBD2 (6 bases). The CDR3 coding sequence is TGTGCCAGCAGCTTCGGGAGTAGGGATCTCAATGAGCAGTTCTTC. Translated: CASSFGSRDLNEQFF.